This T cell receptor (beta chain) was identified during a study of cytomegalovirus exposure and HLA in healthy donors. The study's findings and limits: Cytomegalovirus status was reportedly diagnosed by the classifier with high specificity and sensitivity. CMV serostatus was the sole immune exposure data available. Three CMV-associated chains proved CMV antigen-specific in vitro. HLA alleles showed associations with around 15,000 TCR beta sequences in a later analysis, at a 0.05 false discovery rate.

The CDR3 consists of 15 residues. V lost 2 bases and J lost 5; bases outside the gene matches: 9. Germline assignment: CDR1 MNHEY and CDR2 SMNVEV (reference sequence). A note on this clone: The antigen is unknown.

In the PCR, 60 Vbeta and 13 Jbeta primers were used. Some clones are missing from TCRdb's copy, which holds only in-frame ones; the method was immunoSEQ multiplex PCR. Among about 150,000 clones, around 75% were seen once, and the ten largest hold 3.1%. The clonotype comes from a male donor in good health and CMV-seronegative. The chain carries TRBV27 and TRBJ2-7, with 7 bases lining up with TRBD1. The material sequenced was PBMCs. The CDR3 is CASSLRQTGRNEQYF. CDR3 nucleotide sequence: TGTGCCAGCAGTTTACGGCAGACAGGGAGAAACGAGCAGTACTTC.